This TCR beta chain is drawn from a study of blood T cell repertoires in COVID-19. As for the study in general: Sample material is recorded as cDNA or gDNA derived from T cells, B-cell-depleted T cells, or PBMCs.

Libraries were prepared by immunoSEQ multiplex PCR; TCRdb keeps only in-frame clonotypes and omits some of them. The repertoire has 200,000 to 250,000 clones, around 83% of them found once; the top ten carry 8.9%. The ends were cut back, 10 bases at V and 4 bases at J, with 9 bases in the middle. Germline CDR1 reads ENHRY; CDR2 reads SYGVKD. This CDR3 has 11 residues. The chain employs TRBV10-3 and TRBJ2-3, with a weak D call TRBD2 (5 bases). The origin of this receptor is a man older than 75 with acute or convalescent COVID-19. The source material was peripheral blood. CDR3 loop: CATARADTQYF. The CDR3 DNA is TGTGCCACCGCGAGGGCAGATACGCAGTATTTT.